A single sample gave rise to the 3 T cell receptor beta chains below, sequenced in a study of blood T cells in healthy people across ages. Primed by a sample-barcoded 5' primer and a J-beta primer mix, a second PCR proceeded for 7 to 11 cycles. TCRdb itself ran the 5' RACE reads through MiXCR, one entry per CDR3 protein. The sample holds some 1,800,000 distinct CDR3 sequences, 39% seen once. Material for sequencing was blood. These receptors were collected from a human donor in good health.

A remark on this clonotype: The junction does not match germline at one end; this may be a read error. V and J are TRBV12-3 or TRBV12-4 and TRBJ2-6; a weak D match, TRBD1 (5 bases). CDR3 size: 18 residues. The CDR3, as DNA: TGTGTCAGCAGCCTGACCCAGGGTCTCTTCTCTGGGGCCAACGTCCTGACTTTC. Translation gives CVSSLTQGLFSGANVLTF.

The chain employs TRBV5-1 and TRBJ2-3; 8 nucleotides agree with TRBD1. The V and J ends lost 2 bases and 0 bases, in that order; junction bases with no gene match: 5. The CDR3 is made up of 16 amino acids. The germline V gene encodes CDR1 SGHRS and CDR2 YFSETQ. The CDR3 coding sequence is TGCGCCAGCAGCTTTCTGACAGGGGTGAGCACAGATACGCAGTATTTT. This codes for CASSFLTGVSTDTQYF.

In this sample, this clonotype turned up a few times. This rearrangement joins TRBV7-9 to TRBJ1-4; unclear D gene. The CDR3 is made up of 12 amino acids. With 5 bases removed from V and 14 bases from J, the gap between germline ends came to 15 bases. The germline CDR1 and CDR2 sequences are SEHNR and FQNEAQ (reference sequence). The CDR3 sequence: CASSPPEGFLFF. CDR3 DNA sequence: TGTGCCAGCAGCCCTCCGGAGGGTTTCCTGTTTTTT.